This TCR beta chain was sequenced in a study of blood T cell repertoires in COVID-19. Study as a whole: Acute and convalescent COVID-19 specimens originated in the United States, Italy and Spain. The cDNA or gDNA used as material had been derived from T cells, B-cell-depleted T cells, or PBMCs.

This clone has a handful of counts. The length of the CDR3 is 18 residues. Germline values: CDR1 SGHRS, CDR2 YFSETQ. Trimming at V came to 4 bases and at J to 0 bases, leaving 16 bases not matched to a gene. In the authors' methods: The authors estimated nucleated cell counts from reference gene primer amplification. Data came from immunoSEQ multiplex PCR; TCRdb stores just in-frame clones and leaves some out. That table gives V, J and clone size, and the DNA gave D and trimming. The data contain approximately 110,000 clones, around 81% of them singletons. Sequenced: peripheral blood. J is TRBJ2-7 and V is TRBV5-1; 7 positions match TRBD1. The receptor's source is a man older than 75 with acute or convalescent COVID-19. CDR3 nucleotide sequence: TGCGCCAGCAGCATAGGACCTTCGGGACAGCAATTCTCCTACGAGCAGTACTTC. Protein sequence: CASSIGPSGQQFSYEQYF.